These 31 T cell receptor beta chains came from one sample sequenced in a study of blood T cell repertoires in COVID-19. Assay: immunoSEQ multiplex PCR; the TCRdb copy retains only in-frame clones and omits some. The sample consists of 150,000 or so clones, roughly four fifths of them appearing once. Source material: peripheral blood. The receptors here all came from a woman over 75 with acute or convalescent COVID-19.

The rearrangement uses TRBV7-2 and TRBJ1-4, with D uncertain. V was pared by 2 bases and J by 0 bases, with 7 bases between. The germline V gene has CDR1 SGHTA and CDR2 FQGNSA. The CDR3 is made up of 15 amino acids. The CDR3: CASSLWQATNEKLFF. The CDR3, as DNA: TGTGCCAGCAGCTTATGGCAGGCAACTAATGAAAAACTGTTTTTT.

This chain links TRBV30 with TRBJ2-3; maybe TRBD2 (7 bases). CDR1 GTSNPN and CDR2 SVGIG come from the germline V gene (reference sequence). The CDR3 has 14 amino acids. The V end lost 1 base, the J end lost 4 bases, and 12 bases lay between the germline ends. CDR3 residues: CAWSDQGRADTQYF. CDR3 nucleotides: TGTGCCTGGAGTGACCAGGGGAGGGCAGATACGCAGTATTTT.

CDR3 sequence: CATSDLPGSYGYTF. CDR3 nucleotides: TGTGCCACCAGTGATTTGCCAGGAAGCTATGGCTACACCTTC. The gene calls are TRBV24-1 and TRBJ1-2; no clear D. The CDR3 length is 14 residues. Deletions cut 0 bases from V and 4 bases from J, with 8 bases between. Looked up from germline, CDR1 is KGHDR and CDR2 is SFDVKD.

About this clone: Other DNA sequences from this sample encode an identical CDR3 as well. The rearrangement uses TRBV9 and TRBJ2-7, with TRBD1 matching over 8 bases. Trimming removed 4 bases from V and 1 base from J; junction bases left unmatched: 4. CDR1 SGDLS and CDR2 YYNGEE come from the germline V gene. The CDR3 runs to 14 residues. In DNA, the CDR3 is TGTGCCAGCAGCATAGGACAGGGATCCTACGAGCAGTACTTC. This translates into CASSIGQGSYEQYF.

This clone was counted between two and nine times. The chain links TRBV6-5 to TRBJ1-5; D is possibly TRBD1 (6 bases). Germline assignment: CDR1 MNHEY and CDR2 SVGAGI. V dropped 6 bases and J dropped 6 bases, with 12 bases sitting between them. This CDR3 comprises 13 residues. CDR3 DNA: TGTGCCAGCAGCGGACAGCCGCGTCAGCCCCAGCATTTT. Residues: CASSGQPRQPQHF.

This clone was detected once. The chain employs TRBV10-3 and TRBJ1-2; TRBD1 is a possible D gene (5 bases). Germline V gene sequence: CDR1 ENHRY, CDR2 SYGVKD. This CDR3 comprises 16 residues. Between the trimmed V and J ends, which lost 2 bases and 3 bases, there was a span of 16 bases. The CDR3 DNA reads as TGTGCCATCAGTGAGCGGGACTCGGGAGATCACTATGGCTACACCTTC. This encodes CAISERDSGDHYGYTF.

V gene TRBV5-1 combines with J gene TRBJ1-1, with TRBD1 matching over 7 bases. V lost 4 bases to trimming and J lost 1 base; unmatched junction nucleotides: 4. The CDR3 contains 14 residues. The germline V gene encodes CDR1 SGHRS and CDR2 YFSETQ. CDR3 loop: CASSPRTGNTEAFF. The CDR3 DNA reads TGCGCCAGCAGCCCGCGGACAGGGAACACTGAAGCTTTCTTT.

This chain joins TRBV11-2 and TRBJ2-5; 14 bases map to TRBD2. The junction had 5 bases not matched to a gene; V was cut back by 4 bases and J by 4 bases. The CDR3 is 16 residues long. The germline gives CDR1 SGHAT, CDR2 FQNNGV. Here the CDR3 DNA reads TGTGCCAGCAGCTCTCGGACTAGCGGGGGGCGAGAGACCCAGTACTTC. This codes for CASSSRTSGGRETQYF.

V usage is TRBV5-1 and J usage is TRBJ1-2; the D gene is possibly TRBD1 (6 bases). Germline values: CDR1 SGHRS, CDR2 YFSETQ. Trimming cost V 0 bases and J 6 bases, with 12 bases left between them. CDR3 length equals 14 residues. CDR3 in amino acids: CASSLGVRDNGYTF. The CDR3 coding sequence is TGCGCCAGCAGCTTGGGGGTCAGGGACAATGGCTACACCTTC.

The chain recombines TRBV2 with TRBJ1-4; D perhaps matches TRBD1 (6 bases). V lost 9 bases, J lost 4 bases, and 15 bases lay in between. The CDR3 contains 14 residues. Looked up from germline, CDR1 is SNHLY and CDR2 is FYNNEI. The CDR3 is CASGRVGGNEKLFF. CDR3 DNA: TGTGCCAGTGGACGGGTAGGGGGTAATGAAAAACTGTTTTTT.

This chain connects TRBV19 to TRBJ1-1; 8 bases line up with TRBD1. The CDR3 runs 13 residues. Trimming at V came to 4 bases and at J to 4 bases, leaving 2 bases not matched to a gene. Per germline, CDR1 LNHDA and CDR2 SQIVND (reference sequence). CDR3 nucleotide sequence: TGTGCCAGTAGTAGGACAGGGTCCACTGAAGCTTTCTTT. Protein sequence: CASSRTGSTEAFF.

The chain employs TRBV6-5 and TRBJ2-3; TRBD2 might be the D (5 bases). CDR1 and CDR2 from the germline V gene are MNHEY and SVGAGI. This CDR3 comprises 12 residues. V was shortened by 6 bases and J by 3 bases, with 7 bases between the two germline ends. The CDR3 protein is CASRDWTDTQYF. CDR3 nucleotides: TGTGCCAGCAGGGACTGGACAGATACGCAGTATTTT.

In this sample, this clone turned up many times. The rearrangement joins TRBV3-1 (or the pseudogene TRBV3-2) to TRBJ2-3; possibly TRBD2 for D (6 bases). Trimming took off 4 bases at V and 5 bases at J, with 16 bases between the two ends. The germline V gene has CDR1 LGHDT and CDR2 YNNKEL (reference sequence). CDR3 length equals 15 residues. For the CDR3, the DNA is TGTGCCAGCAGCCGCGCTGAACTAGCAGGAGATACGCAGTATTTT. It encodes CASSRAELAGDTQYF.

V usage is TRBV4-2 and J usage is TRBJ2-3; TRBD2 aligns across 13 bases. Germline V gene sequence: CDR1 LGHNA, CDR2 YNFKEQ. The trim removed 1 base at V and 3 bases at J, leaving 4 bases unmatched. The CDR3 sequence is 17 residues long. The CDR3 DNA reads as TGTGCCAGCAGCCAAGGGGGACTAGCGGGGAGGACAGATACGCAGTATTTT. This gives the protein CASSQGGLAGRTDTQYF.

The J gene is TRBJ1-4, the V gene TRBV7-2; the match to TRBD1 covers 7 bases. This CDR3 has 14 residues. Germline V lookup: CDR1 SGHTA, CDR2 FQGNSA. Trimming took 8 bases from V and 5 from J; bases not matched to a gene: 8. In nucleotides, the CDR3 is TGTGCCAGCTCATCGGGACAGCGGAATGAAAAACTGTTTTTT. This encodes CASSSGQRNEKLFF.

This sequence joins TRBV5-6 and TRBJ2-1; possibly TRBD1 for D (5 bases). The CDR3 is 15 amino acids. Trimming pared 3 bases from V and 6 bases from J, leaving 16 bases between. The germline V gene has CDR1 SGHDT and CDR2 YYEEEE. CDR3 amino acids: CASSYRLTRGNEQFF. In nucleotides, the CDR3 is TGTGCCAGCAGCTATCGCCTGACAAGGGGCAATGAGCAGTTCTTC. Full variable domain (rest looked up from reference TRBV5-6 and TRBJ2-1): DAGVTQSPTHLIKTRGQQVTLRCSPKSGHDTVSWYQQALGQGPQFIFQYYEEEERQRGNFPDRFSGHQFPNYSSELNVNALLLGDSALYLCASSYRLTRGNEQFFGPGTRLTVL.

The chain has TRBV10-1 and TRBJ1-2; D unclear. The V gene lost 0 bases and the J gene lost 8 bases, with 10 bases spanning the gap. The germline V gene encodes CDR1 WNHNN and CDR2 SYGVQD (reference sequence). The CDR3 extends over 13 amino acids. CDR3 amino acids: CASSESRNGGYTF. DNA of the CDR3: TGCGCCAGCAGTGAGTCGCGGAACGGGGGCTACACCTTC.

The CDR3 loop reads CASSEQGASNQPQHF. The CDR3 bases are TGTGCCAGCTCAGAACAGGGCGCCAGCAATCAGCCCCAGCATTTT. The rearrangement uses TRBV18 and TRBJ1-5; D possibly corresponds to TRBD1 (6 bases). This CDR3 is built from 15 residues. Trimming shortened V by 5 bases and J by 1 base, and 12 bases separated the two germline ends. The V gene's germline CDR1 is KGHSH and CDR2 LQKENI. Supplemented by reference TRBV18 and TRBJ1-5, the full variable domain reads NAGVMQNPRHLVRRRGQEARLRCSPMKGHSHVYWYRQLPEEGLKFMVYLQKENIIDESGMPKERFSAEFPKEGPSILRIQQVVRGDSAAYFCASSEQGASNQPQHFGDGTRLSIL.

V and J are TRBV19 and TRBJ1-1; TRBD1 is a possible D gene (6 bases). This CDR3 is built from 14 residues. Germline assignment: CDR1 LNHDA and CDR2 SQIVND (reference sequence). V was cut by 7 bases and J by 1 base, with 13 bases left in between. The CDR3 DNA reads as TGTGCCAGTAACAGGGCTGTTAGGAACACTGAAGCTTTCTTT. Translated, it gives CASNRAVRNTEAFF.

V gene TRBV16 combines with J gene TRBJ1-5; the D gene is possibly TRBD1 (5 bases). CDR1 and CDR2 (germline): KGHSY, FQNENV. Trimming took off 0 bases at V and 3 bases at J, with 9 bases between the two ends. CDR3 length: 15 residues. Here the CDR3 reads CASSQSRGPNQPQHF. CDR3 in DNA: TGTGCCAGCAGCCAATCGCGGGGCCCCAATCAGCCCCAGCATTTT. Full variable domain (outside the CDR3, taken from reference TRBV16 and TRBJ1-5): GEEVAQTPKHLVRGEGQKAKLYCAPIKGHSYVFWYQQVLKNEFKFLISFQNENVFDETGMPKERFSAKCLPNSPCSLEIQATKLEDSAVYFCASSQSRGPNQPQHFGDGTRLSIL.

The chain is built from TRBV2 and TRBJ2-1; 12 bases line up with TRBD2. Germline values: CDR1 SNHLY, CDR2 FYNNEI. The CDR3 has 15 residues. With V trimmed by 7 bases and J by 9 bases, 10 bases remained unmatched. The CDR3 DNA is TGTGCCAGCACGGCTAGCGGGGGGGGTCGGAGTGAGCAGTTCTTC. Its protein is CASTASGGGRSEQFF.

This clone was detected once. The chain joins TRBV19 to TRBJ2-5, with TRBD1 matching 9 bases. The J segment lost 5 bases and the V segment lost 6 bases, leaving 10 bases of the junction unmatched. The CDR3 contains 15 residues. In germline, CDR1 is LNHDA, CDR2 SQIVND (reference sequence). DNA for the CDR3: TGTGCCAGTAGAGATATCGGACAGGGGTTGGAGACCCAGTACTTC. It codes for CASRDIGQGLETQYF.

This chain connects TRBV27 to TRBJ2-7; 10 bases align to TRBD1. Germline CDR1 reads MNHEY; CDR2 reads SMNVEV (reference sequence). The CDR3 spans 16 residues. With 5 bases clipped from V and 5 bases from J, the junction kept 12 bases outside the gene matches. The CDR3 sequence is CASSTITGTGANEQYF. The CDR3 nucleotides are TGTGCCAGCAGTACCATCACCGGGACAGGGGCCAACGAGCAGTACTTC.

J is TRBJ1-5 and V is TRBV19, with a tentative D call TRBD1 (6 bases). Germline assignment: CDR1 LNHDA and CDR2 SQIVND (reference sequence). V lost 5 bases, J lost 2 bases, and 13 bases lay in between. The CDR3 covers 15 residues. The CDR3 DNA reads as TGTGCCAGTAGTCTTAACAGGGTAGGCAATCAGCCCCAGCATTTT. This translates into CASSLNRVGNQPQHF. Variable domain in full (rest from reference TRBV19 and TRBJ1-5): DGGITQSPKYLFRKEGQNVTLSCEQNLNHDAMYWYRQDPGQGLRLIYYSQIVNDFQKGDIAEGYSVSREKKESFPLTVTSAQKNPTAFYLCASSLNRVGNQPQHFGDGTRLSIL.

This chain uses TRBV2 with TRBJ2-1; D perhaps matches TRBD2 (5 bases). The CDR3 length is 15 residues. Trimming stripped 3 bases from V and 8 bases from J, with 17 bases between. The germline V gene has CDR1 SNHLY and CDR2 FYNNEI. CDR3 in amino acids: CASSESSSLAYEQFF. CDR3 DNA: TGTGCCAGCAGTGAGTCTAGCTCCCTGGCGTATGAGCAGTTCTTC.

The CDR3 spells CASSQDMTGFNSPLHF. The CDR3 nucleotides are TGCGCCAGCAGCCAAGATATGACAGGCTTTAATTCACCCCTCCACTTT. The chain employs TRBV4-1 and TRBJ1-6; weak D call: TRBD1 (6 bases). The CDR3 sequence is 16 residues long. V gave up 0 bases and J gave up 6 bases, with 12 bases separating them. CDR1 and CDR2 from the germline V gene are MGHRA and YSYEKL.

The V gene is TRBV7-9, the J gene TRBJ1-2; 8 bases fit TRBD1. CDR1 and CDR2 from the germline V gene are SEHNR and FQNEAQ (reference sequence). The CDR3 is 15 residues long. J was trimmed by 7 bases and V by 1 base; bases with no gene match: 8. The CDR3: CASSLEYRTGFGYTF. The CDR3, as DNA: TGTGCCAGCAGCTTAGAGTACAGGACAGGGTTTGGCTACACCTTC.

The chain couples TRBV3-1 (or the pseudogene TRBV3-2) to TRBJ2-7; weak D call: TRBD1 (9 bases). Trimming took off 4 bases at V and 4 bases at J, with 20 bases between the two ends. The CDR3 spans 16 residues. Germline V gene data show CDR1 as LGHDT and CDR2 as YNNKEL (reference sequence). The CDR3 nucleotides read TGTGCCAGCAGCCCACAGGGGGCGGGGGGCAGATACGAGCAGTACTTC. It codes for CASSPQGAGGRYEQYF.

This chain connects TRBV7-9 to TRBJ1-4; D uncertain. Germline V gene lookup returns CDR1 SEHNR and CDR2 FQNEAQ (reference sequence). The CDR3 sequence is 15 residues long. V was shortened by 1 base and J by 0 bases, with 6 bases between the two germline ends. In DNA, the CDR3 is TGTGCCAGCAGCTTAGAGGCGGCAACTAATGAAAAACTGTTTTTT. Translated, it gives CASSLEAATNEKLFF.

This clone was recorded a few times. CDR3 sequence (DNA): TGTGCCAGCAGTCCGGACAGCCTGAGCTCCTACGAGCAGTACTTC. It yields the protein CASSPDSLSSYEQYF. The V call is TRBV6-5, the J call TRBJ2-7, with D perhaps TRBD1 (6 bases). Germline-derived CDR1 and CDR2 are MNHEY and SVGAGI. The CDR3 length is 15 residues. V gave up 5 bases and J gave up 0 bases, with 14 bases separating them.

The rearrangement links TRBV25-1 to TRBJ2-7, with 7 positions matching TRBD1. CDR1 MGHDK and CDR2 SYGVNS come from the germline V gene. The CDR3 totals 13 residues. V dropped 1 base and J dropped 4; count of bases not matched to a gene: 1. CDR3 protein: CASSESTGYEQYF. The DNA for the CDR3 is TGTGCCAGCAGTGAATCGACAGGGTACGAGCAGTACTTC.